The clone carrying this TCR beta chain was seen only a few times. Time point specified: sample taken at primary tumor resection. Unsorted whole RNA samples from tumor, nontumor lung or frozen PBMC were sequenced. TCRdb fed the 5' RACE reads into MiXCR, producing one record per CDR3 protein. The sample includes roughly 80,000 distinct CDR3 sequences, around 12% seen only once; the top ten take approximately 4.2%. The CDR3 runs to 14 residues. Between the trimmed V and J ends, which lost 5 bases and 6 bases, there was a span of 15 bases. CDR1 and CDR2 (germline): MNHNY, SVGAGI (reference sequence). These data originate in a study of spatial heterogeneity in lung cancer.

Sequencing used PBMCs, obtained at surgery. The TCR was taken from a male donor with early-stage non-small cell lung cancer. The gene calls are TRBV6-6 and TRBJ2-3; D ambiguous. The DNA for the CDR3 is TGTGCCAGCAGTGACCCGGGCAGGTTGGATACGCAGTATTTT. This translates into CASSDPGRLDTQYF.